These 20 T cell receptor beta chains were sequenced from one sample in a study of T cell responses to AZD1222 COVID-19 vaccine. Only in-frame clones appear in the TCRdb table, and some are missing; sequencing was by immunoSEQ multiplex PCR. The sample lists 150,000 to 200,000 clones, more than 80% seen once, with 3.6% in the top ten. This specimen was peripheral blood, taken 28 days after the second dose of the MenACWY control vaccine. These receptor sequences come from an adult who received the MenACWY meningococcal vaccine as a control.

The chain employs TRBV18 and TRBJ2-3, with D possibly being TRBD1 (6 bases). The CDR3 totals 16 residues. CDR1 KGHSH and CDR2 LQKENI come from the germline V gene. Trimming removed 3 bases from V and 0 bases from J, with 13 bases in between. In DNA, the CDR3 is TGTGCCAGCTCACCCCGGACAGCCTCTAGCACAGATACGCAGTATTTT. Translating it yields CASSPRTASSTDTQYF.

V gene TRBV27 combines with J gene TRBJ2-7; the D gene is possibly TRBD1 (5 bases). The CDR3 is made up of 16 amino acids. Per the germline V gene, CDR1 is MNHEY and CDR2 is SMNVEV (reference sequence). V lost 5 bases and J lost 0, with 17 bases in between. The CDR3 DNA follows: TGTGCCAGCAGTCCACAAGGGCGGACAAGCTCCTACGAGCAGTACTTC. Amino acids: CASSPQGRTSSYEQYF.

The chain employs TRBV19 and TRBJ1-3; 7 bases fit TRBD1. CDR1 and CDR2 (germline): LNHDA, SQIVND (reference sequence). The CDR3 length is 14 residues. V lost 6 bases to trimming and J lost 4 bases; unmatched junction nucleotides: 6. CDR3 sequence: CASRLQGTGNTIYF. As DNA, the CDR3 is TGTGCCAGTAGACTACAGGGGACCGGAAACACCATATATTTT.

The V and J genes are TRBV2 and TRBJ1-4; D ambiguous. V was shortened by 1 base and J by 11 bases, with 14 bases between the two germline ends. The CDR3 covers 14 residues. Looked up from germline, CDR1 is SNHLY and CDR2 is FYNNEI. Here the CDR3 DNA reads TGTGCCAGCAGTGAAGGGCAGTCCCTTTTGAAACTGTTTTTT. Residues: CASSEGQSLLKLFF.

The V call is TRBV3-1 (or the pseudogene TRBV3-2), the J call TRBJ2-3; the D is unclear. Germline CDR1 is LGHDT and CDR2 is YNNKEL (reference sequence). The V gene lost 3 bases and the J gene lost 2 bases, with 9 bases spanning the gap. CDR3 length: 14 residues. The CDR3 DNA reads TGTGCCAGCAGCCAGGGTATGCCCACAGATACGCAGTATTTT. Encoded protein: CASSQGMPTDTQYF.

Here the CDR3 reads CASSPSRASGRSDEQYF. The CDR3 DNA reads as TGTGCCAGCAGCCCGTCAAGGGCCAGCGGGAGATCCGACGAGCAGTACTTC. This chain connects TRBV14 to TRBJ2-7; 8 bases match TRBD2. Trimming took 4 bases from V and 5 from J; bases not matched to a gene: 16. The CDR3 length is 17 residues. Per the germline V gene, CDR1 is SGHDN and CDR2 is FVKESK.

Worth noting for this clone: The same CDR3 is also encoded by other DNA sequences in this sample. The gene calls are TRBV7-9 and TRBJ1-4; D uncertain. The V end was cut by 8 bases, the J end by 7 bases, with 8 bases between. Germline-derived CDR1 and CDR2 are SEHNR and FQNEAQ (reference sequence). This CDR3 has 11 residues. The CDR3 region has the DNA TGTGCCAGCTCTTCATTTGAAAAACTGTTTTTT. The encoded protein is CASSSFEKLFF.

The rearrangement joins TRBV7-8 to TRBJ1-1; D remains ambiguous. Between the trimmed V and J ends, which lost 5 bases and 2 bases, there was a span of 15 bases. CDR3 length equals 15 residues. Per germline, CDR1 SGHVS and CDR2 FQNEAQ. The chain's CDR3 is CASSESLRPNTEAFF. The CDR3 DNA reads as TGTGCCAGCAGCGAGTCCTTAAGGCCTAACACTGAAGCTTTCTTT. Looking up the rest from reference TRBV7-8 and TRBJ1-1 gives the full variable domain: GAGVSQSPRYKVAKRGQDVALRCDPISGHVSLFWYQQALGQGPEFLTYFQNEAQLDKSGLPSDRFFAERPEGSVSTLKIQRTQQEDSAVYLCASSESLRPNTEAFFGQGTRLTVV.

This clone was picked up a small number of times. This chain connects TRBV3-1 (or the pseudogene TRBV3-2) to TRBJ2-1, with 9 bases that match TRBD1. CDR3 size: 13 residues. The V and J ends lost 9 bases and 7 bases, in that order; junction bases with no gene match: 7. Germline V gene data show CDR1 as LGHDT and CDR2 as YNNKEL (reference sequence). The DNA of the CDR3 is TGTGCCAGTGGGACAGGGAGTGTGAATGAGCAGTTCTTC. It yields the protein CASGTGSVNEQFF.

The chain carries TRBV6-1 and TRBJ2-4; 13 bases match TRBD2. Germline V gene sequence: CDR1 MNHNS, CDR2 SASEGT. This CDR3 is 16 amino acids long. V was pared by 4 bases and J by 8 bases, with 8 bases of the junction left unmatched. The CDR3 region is CASSARTSGSGDIQYF. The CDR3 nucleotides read TGTGCCAGCAGTGCCCGGACTAGCGGGAGTGGGGACATTCAGTACTTC.

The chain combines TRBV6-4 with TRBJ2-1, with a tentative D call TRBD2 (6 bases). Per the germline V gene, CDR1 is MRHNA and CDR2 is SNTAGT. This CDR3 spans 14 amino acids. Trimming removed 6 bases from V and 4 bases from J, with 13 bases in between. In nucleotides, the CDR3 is TGTGCCAGCAGCCGCGAGGGAGGATACAATGAGCAGTTCTTC. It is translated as CASSREGGYNEQFF.

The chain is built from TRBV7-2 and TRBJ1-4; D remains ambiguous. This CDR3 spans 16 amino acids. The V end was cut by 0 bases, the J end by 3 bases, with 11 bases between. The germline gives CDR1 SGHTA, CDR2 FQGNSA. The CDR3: CASSLALGRPNEKLFF. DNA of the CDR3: TGTGCCAGCAGCTTAGCGCTGGGCAGACCTAATGAAAAACTGTTTTTT.

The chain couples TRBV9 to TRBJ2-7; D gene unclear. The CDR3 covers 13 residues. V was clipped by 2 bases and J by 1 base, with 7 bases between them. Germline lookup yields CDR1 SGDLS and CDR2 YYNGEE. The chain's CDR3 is CASSVDESYEQYF. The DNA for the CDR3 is TGTGCCAGCAGCGTGGACGAATCCTACGAGCAGTACTTC.

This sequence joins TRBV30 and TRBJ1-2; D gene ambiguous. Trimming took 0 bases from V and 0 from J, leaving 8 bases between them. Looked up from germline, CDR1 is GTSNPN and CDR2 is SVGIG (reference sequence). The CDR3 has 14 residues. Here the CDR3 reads CAWSVHIANYGYTF. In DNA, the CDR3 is TGTGCCTGGAGTGTGCACATAGCTAACTATGGCTACACCTTC. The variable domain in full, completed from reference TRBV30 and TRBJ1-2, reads SQTIHQWPATLVQPVGSPLSLECTVEGTSNPNLYWYRQAAGRGLQLLFYSVGIGQISSEVPQNLSASRPQDRQFILSSKKLLLSDSGFYLCAWSVHIANYGYTFGSGTRLTVV.

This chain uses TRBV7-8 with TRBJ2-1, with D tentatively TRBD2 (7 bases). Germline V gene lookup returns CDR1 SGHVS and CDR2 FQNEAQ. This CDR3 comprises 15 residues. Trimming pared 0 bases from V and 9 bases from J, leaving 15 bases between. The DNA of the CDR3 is TGTGCCAGCAGCTTAGCGCTGGGGGGGGCGACTGAGCAGTTCTTC. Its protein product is CASSLALGGATEQFF.

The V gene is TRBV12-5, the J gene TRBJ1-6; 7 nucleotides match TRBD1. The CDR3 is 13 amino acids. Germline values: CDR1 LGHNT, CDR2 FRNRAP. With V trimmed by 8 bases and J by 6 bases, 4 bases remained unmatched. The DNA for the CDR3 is TGTGCTAGTAACCGGGACAGTAATTCACCCCTCCACTTT. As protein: CASNRDSNSPLHF.

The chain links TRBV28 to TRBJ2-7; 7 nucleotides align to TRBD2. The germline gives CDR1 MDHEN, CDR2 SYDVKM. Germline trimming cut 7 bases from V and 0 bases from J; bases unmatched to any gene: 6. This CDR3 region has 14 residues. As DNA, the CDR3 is TGTGCCAGCAACCCAGCGGGAAACTCCTACGAGCAGTACTTC. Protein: CASNPAGNSYEQYF.

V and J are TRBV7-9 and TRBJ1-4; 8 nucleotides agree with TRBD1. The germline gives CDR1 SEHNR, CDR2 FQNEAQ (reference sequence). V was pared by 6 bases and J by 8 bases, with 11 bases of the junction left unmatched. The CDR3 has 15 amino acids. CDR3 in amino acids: CASRTSQGGEEKLFF. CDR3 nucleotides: TGTGCCAGCAGGACATCACAGGGGGGCGAAGAAAAACTGTTTTTT.

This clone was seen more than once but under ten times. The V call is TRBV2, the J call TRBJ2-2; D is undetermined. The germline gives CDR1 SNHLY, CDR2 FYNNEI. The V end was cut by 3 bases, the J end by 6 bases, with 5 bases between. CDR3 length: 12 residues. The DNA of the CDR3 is TGTGCCAGCAGTGAGATGCCCGGGGAGCTGTTTTTT. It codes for CASSEMPGELFF. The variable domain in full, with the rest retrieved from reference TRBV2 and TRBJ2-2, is EPEVTQTPSHQVTQMGQEVILRCVPISNHLYFYWYRQILGQKVEFLVSFYNNEISEKSEIFDDQFSVERPDGSNFTLKIRSTKLEDSAMYFCASSEMPGELFFGEGSRLTVL.

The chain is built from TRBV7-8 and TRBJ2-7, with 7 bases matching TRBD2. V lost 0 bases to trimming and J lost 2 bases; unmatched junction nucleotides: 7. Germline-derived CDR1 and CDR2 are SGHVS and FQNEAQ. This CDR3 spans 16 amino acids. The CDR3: CASSLAGGGSTYEQYF. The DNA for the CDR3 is TGTGCCAGCAGCTTAGCGGGGGGGGGATCTACCTACGAGCAGTACTTC.